The 26 T cell receptor beta chains below all came from one sample that was sequenced in a study of blood T cells in healthy people across ages. Together with a sample-barcoded 5' primer, a J-beta primer mix was included in a second PCR lasting roughly 6 to 12 cycles. Via MiXCR, TCRdb re-called the 5' RACE reads, giving one row per CDR3 protein. This sample carries 1.5 million to 2 million distinct CDR3 sequences, over 25% of them seen once, and the ten largest clones take 7.7%. The material sequenced was blood. The receptor source for this set is a woman under 40 in good health.

As concerns this clonotype: A much more abundant neighbour one base away suggests this may be a read error. The rearrangement links TRBV29-1 to TRBJ2-4, with TRBD2 matching over 8 bases. Per germline, CDR1 SQVTM and CDR2 ANQGSEA. Unmatched junction bases numbered 15, after V lost 4 bases and J lost 13 bases. This CDR3 is built from 14 residues. CDR3 protein: CSVVGRATYNEQYF. The DNA of the CDR3 is TGCAGCGTTGTCGGGAGGGCCACCTACAATGAGCAGTACTTC.

A few counts support this clonotype. V gene TRBV30 combines with J gene TRBJ2-7, with D possibly called TRBD1 or TRBD2 (5 bases each). The length of the CDR3 is 12 residues. Germline CDR1 GTSNPN, CDR2 SVGIG (reference sequence). Trimming took 4 bases from V and 1 from J, leaving 8 bases between them. CDR3 in amino acids: CAWNGASYEQYF. The CDR3 DNA reads TGTGCCTGGAACGGGGCGTCCTACGAGCAGTACTTC.

The chain recombines TRBV27 with TRBJ1-5; no clear D gene. V lost 7 bases and J lost 3, with 10 bases in between. CDR3 length equals 13 residues. Germline V gene sequence: CDR1 MNHEY, CDR2 SMNVEV (reference sequence). The CDR3, as DNA: TGTGCCAGCAAAGGGTTAGTCAATCAGCCCCAGCATTTT. It translates to CASKGLVNQPQHF.

This clonotype turned up a few times. The rearrangement uses TRBV24-1 and TRBJ2-7, with D possibly being TRBD2 (5 bases). Germline values: CDR1 KGHDR, CDR2 SFDVKD. V lost 7 bases and J 4 bases, leaving 16 bases between the germline ends. This CDR3 contains 14 residues. CDR3 nucleotide sequence: TGTGCCACCAGCTCAGCGGCTATGTCTTACGAGCAGTACTTC. Its translation: CATSSAAMSYEQYF.

This sequence joins TRBV6-2 or TRBV6-3 and TRBJ2-7; 7 nucleotides line up with TRBD1. The germline gives CDR1 MNHEY, CDR2 SVGEGT. The CDR3 extends over 14 amino acids. After removal of 0 bases from V and 8 bases from J, the junction contained 7 bases not matched to a gene. CDR3 DNA sequence: TGTGCCAGCAGTTACTCGAAGGGACAGCTAAAGCAGTACTTC. Amino acids: CASSYSKGQLKQYF.

The rearrangement links TRBV6-2 or TRBV6-3 to TRBJ1-1; 7 nucleotides match TRBD1. Per germline, CDR1 MNHEY and CDR2 SVGEGT. V dropped 7 bases and J dropped 6; count of bases not matched to a gene: 8. The CDR3 sequence is 13 residues long. The CDR3 here is CASKRQGSPEAFF. Written as DNA, the CDR3 is TGTGCCAGCAAAAGACAGGGATCCCCTGAAGCTTTCTTT.

There are a few counts of this clonotype. V is TRBV11-2 and J is TRBJ2-2; the D gene could be TRBD1 or TRBD2 (5 bases each). Deletions cut 5 bases from V and 4 bases from J, with 17 bases between. This CDR3 has 16 residues. CDR1 and CDR2 from the germline V gene are SGHAT and FQNNGV. CDR3 protein: CASSPTGTRSTGELFF. CDR3 nucleotide sequence: TGTGCCAGCAGCCCGACCGGGACCCGGTCCACCGGGGAGCTGTTTTTT.

This clonotype was recorded at least ten times. The V and J genes are TRBV20-1 and TRBJ2-5; 9 positions match TRBD1. From germline, CDR1 is DFQATT and CDR2 SNEGSKA (reference sequence). Losses at the gene ends were 6 bases for V and 0 bases for J; bases not matched to a gene: 11. This CDR3 has 16 residues. DNA of the CDR3: TGCAGTGCCTCAAAGTACCGGGACAGGGACCAAGAGACCCAGTACTTC. Translating gives CSASKYRDRDQETQYF.

V usage is TRBV9 and J usage is TRBJ1-6; no clear D. The CDR3 covers 13 residues. Germline loops: CDR1 SGDLS, CDR2 YYNGEE. V lost 3 bases and J 7 bases, leaving 8 bases between the germline ends. The CDR3 region has the DNA TGTGCCAGCAGCGCCGACCGAAATTCACCCCTCCACTTT. This encodes CASSADRNSPLHF. Variable domain in full (rest from reference TRBV9 and TRBJ1-6): DSGVTQTPKHLITATGQRVTLRCSPRSGDLSVYWYQQSLDQGLQFLIQYYNGEERAKGNILERFSAQQFPDLHSELNLSSLELGDSALYFCASSADRNSPLHFGNGTRLTVT.

The rearrangement links TRBV5-1 to TRBJ1-1; TRBD1 matches 8 bases. The CDR3 is 14 residues long. The V segment lost 5 bases and the J segment 4 bases; nucleotides outside the gene matches: 7. CDR1 SGHRS and CDR2 YFSETQ come from the germline V gene. The DNA for the CDR3 is TGCGCCAGCAGAATACAGGGGGGTGGCACTGAAGCTTTCTTT. It codes for CASRIQGGGTEAFF.

In nucleotides, the CDR3 is TGTGCCAGCAGCCGGGAGCTCACAGATACGCAGTATTTT. It encodes CASSRELTDTQYF. The chain joins TRBV6-2 or TRBV6-3 to TRBJ2-3; the D gene is possibly TRBD2 (6 bases). There are 13 residues in the CDR3. The germline V and J ends were trimmed by 6 bases and 2 bases, with 9 bases remaining between them. Germline CDR1 reads MNHEY; CDR2 reads SVGEGT.

Only a few counts were recorded for this clonotype. An end of the junction differs from the germline gene, which may be a read error. The chain couples TRBV11-2 to TRBJ2-3, with D tentatively TRBD2 (5 bases). This CDR3 region has 15 residues. CDR1 is SGHAT, CDR2 FQNNGV, per germline. The CDR3 loop reads CANSFPQVRGDTQYF. The DNA of the CDR3 is TGTGCCAACAGCTTCCCGCAGGTTCGGGGAGATACGCAGTATTTT.

This clonotype was observed many times. The chain couples TRBV5-6 to TRBJ2-6; D is unresolved. Per the germline V gene, CDR1 is SGHDT and CDR2 is YYEEEE. The CDR3 contains 15 residues. V was pared by 4 bases and J by 1 base, with 9 bases between. The CDR3 DNA reads as TGTGCCAGCAGCCCAATTGGGTCTGGGGCCAACGTCCTGACTTTC. This codes for CASSPIGSGANVLTF. Using reference TRBV5-6 and TRBJ2-6 for the parts outside the CDR3, the full variable domain is DAGVTQSPTHLIKTRGQQVTLRCSPKSGHDTVSWYQQALGQGPQFIFQYYEEEERQRGNFPDRFSGHQFPNYSSELNVNALLLGDSALYLCASSPIGSGANVLTFGAGSRLTVL.

This clonotype was recorded a few times. The V and J genes are TRBV7-3 and TRBJ2-1, with D unclear. CDR1 and CDR2 (germline): SGHTA, FQGTGA. The CDR3 has 15 residues. V was pared by 2 bases and J by 2 bases, with 10 bases between. The CDR3 DNA reads TGTGCCAGCAGCTTAGTTCTAACTACCTACAATGAGCAGTTCTTC. Translation: CASSLVLTTYNEQFF.

J is TRBJ1-1 and V is TRBV11-2; 8 bases fit TRBD1. J was trimmed by 4 bases and V by 5 bases; bases with no gene match: 9. This CDR3 has 15 residues. Germline V CDR1 and CDR2: SGHAT, FQNNGV. CDR3 in DNA: TGTGCCAGCAGCCCTCCGGGACAGGCGGGCACTGAAGCTTTCTTT. The encoded protein is CASSPPGQAGTEAFF.

The V gene is TRBV15, the J gene TRBJ1-1, with D unresolved. This CDR3 has 15 residues. V was clipped by 3 bases and J by 0 bases, with 11 bases between them. The germline V gene has CDR1 LNHNV and CDR2 YYDKDF (reference sequence). In nucleotides, the CDR3 is TGTGCCACCAGCAGCGATGCCCATCTGAACACTGAAGCTTTCTTT. Its translation is CATSSDAHLNTEAFF.

The chain carries TRBV2 and TRBJ1-5; possible D gene TRBD1, 6 bases. Germline loops: CDR1 SNHLY, CDR2 FYNNEI. V dropped 6 bases and J dropped 8 bases, with 14 bases sitting between them. The CDR3 length is 13 residues. CDR3 bases: TGTGCCAGCAGCGCTCAGGGGATGGAGCCCCAGCATTTT. This encodes CASSAQGMEPQHF.

With respect to this clonotype: A read error is possible here, since a much larger clone lies one base away. This chain links TRBV7-9 with TRBJ2-2, with D possibly called TRBD1 or TRBD2 (5 bases each). CDR1 is SEHNR and CDR2 is FQNEAQ in the germline V gene (reference sequence). The CDR3 is made up of 15 amino acids. CDR3 in amino acids: CASSLGTGPTGERFF. The CDR3, as DNA: TGTGCCAGCAGCTTAGGGACGGGACCCACCGGGGAGCGGTTTTTT.

The chain is built from TRBV12-3 or TRBV12-4 and TRBJ1-5; 10 nucleotides align to TRBD1. The CDR3 runs 16 residues. V was clipped by 7 bases and J by 0 bases; unmatched bases: 6. The CDR3 is CASMVGQGVSNQPQHF. CDR3 DNA sequence: TGTGCCAGCATGGTCGGACAGGGGGTTAGCAATCAGCCCCAGCATTTT.

This clonotype turned up a few times. This chain links TRBV28 with TRBJ2-3; TRBD1 matches 8 bases. This CDR3 comprises 16 residues. The V segment lost 8 bases and the J segment 5 bases; nucleotides outside the gene matches: 15. The germline V gene encodes CDR1 MDHEN and CDR2 SYDVKM. CDR3 nucleotides: TGTGCCAGCCTCACCTTCGGACAGGGTGGGGGAGATACGCAGTATTTT. Translating gives CASLTFGQGGGDTQYF.

In its sample, this clonotype was seen many times. The chain's CDR3 is CASSLLETGAYEQYF. The DNA of the CDR3 is TGCGCCAGCAGCTTGCTTGAGACAGGAGCCTACGAGCAGTACTTC. This chain joins TRBV5-1 and TRBJ2-7; possible D gene TRBD1, 6 bases. The CDR3 is made up of 15 amino acids. V was clipped by 1 base and J by 2 bases, with 13 bases between them. CDR1 and CDR2 (germline): SGHRS, YFSETQ.

The rearrangement links TRBV5-1 to TRBJ1-1; D unresolved. The CDR3 has 14 residues. The germline gives CDR1 SGHRS, CDR2 YFSETQ. Between the trimmed V and J ends, which lost 0 bases and 5 bases, there was a span of 11 bases. This chain's CDR3 is CASSLGHPGTEAFF. CDR3 DNA sequence: TGCGCCAGCAGCTTGGGACACCCGGGGACTGAAGCTTTCTTT.

This clonotype was counted only a few times. The gene calls are TRBV7-2 and TRBJ1-6; 7 bases are shared with TRBD1. With 3 bases clipped from V and 4 bases from J, the junction kept 3 bases outside the gene matches. The germline gives CDR1 SGHTA, CDR2 FQGNSA. This CDR3 has 15 amino acids. The CDR3 sequence is CASSLGTEYNSPLHF. Written as DNA, the CDR3 is TGTGCCAGCAGCTTGGGGACAGAGTATAATTCACCCCTCCACTTT.

As concerns this clonotype: This may be a read error: a much more frequent sequence differs by one nucleotide. The chain couples TRBV15 to TRBJ2-5; 10 bases line up with TRBD2. Germline V gene data show CDR1 as LNHNV and CDR2 as YYDKDF (reference sequence). V was pared by 3 bases and J by 2 bases, with 3 bases of the junction left unmatched. The CDR3 runs to 15 residues. The CDR3 bases are TGTGCCACCAGCAGGGCTAGCGGGGGACAAGAGACCCAGTACTTC. Encoded protein: CATSRASGGQETQYF.

This clonotype was detected ten times or more. The V gene is TRBV7-2, the J gene TRBJ2-7, with a weak D call TRBD2 (6 bases). CDR3 length: 17 amino acids. The V end lost 0 bases, the J end lost 2 bases, and 17 bases lay between the germline ends. The germline V gene has CDR1 SGHTA and CDR2 FQGNSA. CDR3 nucleotides: TGTGCCAGCAGCTTAGCCACGACTAGAAGGGTTCCCTACGAGCAGTACTTC. Its protein is CASSLATTRRVPYEQYF.

V is TRBV29-1 and J is TRBJ2-5; the match to TRBD1 covers 7 bases. The J call may not be correct, given that the DNA end is closer to TRBJ2-7. This CDR3 has 13 residues. In germline, CDR1 is SQVTM, CDR2 ANQGSEA. The CDR3 here is CSVEDHRGNEQYF. The CDR3 nucleotides read TGCAGCGTTGAAGATCACAGGGGTAACGAGCAGTACTTC.